What follows are 6 T cell receptor beta chains derived from one specimen sequenced in a study of blood T cell repertoires in COVID-19. This table comes from immunoSEQ multiplex PCR, and its TCRdb copy is limited to in-frame clones, with some not included. The sample yields fewer than 250,000 clones, under 90% seen once. Sequences were obtained from peripheral blood. The receptors stem from a man between 60 and 75 years old who had recovered from COVID-19.

Here the CDR3 reads CASSAGQNDSPLHF. CDR3 nucleotide sequence: TGTGCCAGCAGCGCCGGACAGAACGATTCACCCCTCCACTTT. The chain carries TRBV5-4 and TRBJ1-6; D is perhaps TRBD1 (6 bases). This CDR3 is built from 14 residues. Trimming removed 4 bases at V and 8 bases at J, with 13 bases between. Germline CDR1 and CDR2: SGHNT and YYREEE (reference sequence). The whole variable domain, remainder taken from reference TRBV5-4 and TRBJ1-6, is ETGVTQSPTHLIKTRGQQVTLRCSSQSGHNTVSWYQQALGQGPQFIFQYYREEENGRGNFPPRFSGLQFPNYSSELNVNALELDDSALYLCASSAGQNDSPLHFGNGTRLTVT.

This chain links TRBV2 with TRBJ2-2, with D possibly being TRBD2 (5 bases). Germline-derived CDR1 and CDR2 are SNHLY and FYNNEI. V lost 4 bases to trimming and J lost 0 bases, with 6 bases between them. The length of the CDR3 is 14 residues. CDR3 coding DNA: TGTGCCAGCAGTGGGACTTCGAACACCGGGGAGCTGTTTTTT. This codes for CASSGTSNTGELFF.

The CDR3, as DNA: TGCGCCAGCAGCCGGGGACAGGCCCAAGAGACCCAGTACTTC. Its protein product is CASSRGQAQETQYF. V usage is TRBV4-1 and J usage is TRBJ2-5, with TRBD1 matching over 8 bases. Germline trimming cut 4 bases from V and 1 base from J; bases unmatched to any gene: 2. The CDR3 is 14 residues long. Per germline, CDR1 MGHRA and CDR2 YSYEKL.

The rearrangement uses TRBV19 and TRBJ1-5; 8 bases are shared with TRBD1. CDR3 length: 14 amino acids. Germline loops: CDR1 LNHDA, CDR2 SQIVND (reference sequence). The junction had 5 bases not matched to a gene; V was cut back by 5 bases and J by 5 bases. The CDR3 is CASSPQGAHQPQHF. CDR3 coding DNA: TGTGCCAGTAGTCCCCAGGGGGCCCATCAGCCCCAGCATTTT.

Notes on this clone: Its ends do not fully match the called genes, so a read error is possible. The chain combines TRBV4-3 with TRBJ2-2; TRBD1 is a possible D gene (7 bases). Per the germline V gene, CDR1 is LGHNA and CDR2 is YSLEER. This CDR3 comprises 13 residues. In DNA, the CDR3 is TGCGCCAGCAGCGTTGGGACAGCCGGGGGGCTGTTTTTT. It specifies CASSVGTAGGLFF.

The chain joins TRBV24-1 to TRBJ2-3, with D possibly matching TRBD2 (7 bases). The germline V and J ends were trimmed by 3 bases and 8 bases, with 11 bases remaining between them. Germline CDR1 is KGHDR and CDR2 is SFDVKD. The CDR3 is 13 amino acids. CDR3 bases: TGTGCCACCAGTGATCGAGGGGGGGGTACGCAGTATTTT. The encoded protein is CATSDRGGGTQYF.